What follows are 4 T cell receptor beta chains derived from one specimen sequenced in a study of blood T cell repertoires in COVID-19. The assay was immunoSEQ multiplex PCR, and TCRdb's table has in-frame clones only and misses some. The sample comprises about 200,000 clones, 80% to 90% of which are singletons, and about 6% rests with the top ten. Sequenced sample: peripheral blood. The receptors stem from a man at least 80 years old with acute or convalescent COVID-19.

The chain is built from TRBV7-3 and TRBJ2-2; 9 bases agree with TRBD2. V was clipped by 0 bases and J by 8 bases; unmatched bases: 7. This CDR3 spans 16 amino acids. The germline CDR1 and CDR2 sequences are SGHTA and FQGTGA. This chain's CDR3 is CASSLTGLALTGELFF. The CDR3 nucleotides are TGTGCCAGCAGCTTAACGGGACTAGCCCTGACTGGGGAGCTGTTTTTT.

The CDR3 bases are TGTGCCAGCAGCCAAGACGTCGACAGGGTTAATTCACCCCTCCACTTT. It yields the protein CASSQDVDRVNSPLHF. The chain uses TRBV4-2 and TRBJ1-6; TRBD1 matches 7 bases. This CDR3 is 16 amino acids long. The V gene end was trimmed by 0 bases and the J gene end by 6 bases; junction bases not matched to a gene: 5. Germline values: CDR1 LGHNA, CDR2 YNFKEQ.

In this sample, this clone turned up a few times. The gene calls are TRBV19 and TRBJ2-3; TRBD1 might be the D (7 bases). Per germline, CDR1 LNHDA and CDR2 SQIVND (reference sequence). The CDR3 contains 16 residues. The V end lost 4 bases, the J end lost 1 base, and 15 bases lay between the germline ends. CDR3 sequence reads: CASSTQGGLGTDTQYF. The CDR3 DNA sequence: TGTGCCAGTAGTACGCAGGGGGGTTTGGGCACAGATACGCAGTATTTT.

The chain links TRBV18 to TRBJ2-7; D possibly corresponds to TRBD2 (6 bases). CDR3 size: 12 residues. V shed 3 bases and J shed 6 bases, with 9 bases lying between them. Germline loops: CDR1 KGHSH, CDR2 LQKENI. The CDR3 DNA follows: TGTGCCAGCTCACCGGGGGGAGTCGAGCAGTACTTC. It codes for CASSPGGVEQYF.